This T cell receptor beta chain was retrieved from a study of identical twins. V gave up 5 bases and J gave up 7 bases, with 12 bases separating them. Germline V gene sequence: CDR1 DFQATT, CDR2 SNEGSKA (reference sequence). The CDR3 has 13 residues. In TCRdb, the 5' RACE reads were re-called with MiXCR into one record per CDR3 protein. In the table there are approximately 220,000 distinct CDR3 sequences, about 7.5% of which are singletons. Whole-study results and caveats: Rather than following the same donors, the conclusions depended on cross-sectional statistical analysis.

This clonotype showed up just a few times. What it binds is not known. The sample was also linked to a second study, of yellow fever vaccine responses in identical twins.

V is TRBV20-1 and J is TRBJ1-6; no definite D call. Sequencing was performed on memory (CD45RO+) T cells sorted from blood. The TCR was taken from a woman younger than 30 in good health. The chain's CDR3 is CSALSGPNSPLHF. The CDR3 DNA follows: TGCAGTGCTCTTTCCGGTCCAAATTCACCCCTCCACTTT.